The 27 T cell receptor beta chains in this list originate from one sample, sequenced in a study of CD8 T cells in Susac syndrome. Random hexamers were used to reverse transcribe an amount of roughly 0.5 to 1 ug RNA. TCRdb fed the immunoSEQ multiplex PCR reads into MiXCR, producing one record per CDR3 protein. Of around 200,000 distinct CDR3 sequences detected, 95% appear once; the ten largest clones hold roughly 0.098%. Sequencing was carried out using CD4+ T cells from PBMCs. Every receptor here comes from a human donor with Susac syndrome.

This clonotype was found a few times. The chain recombines TRBV12-3 or TRBV12-4 with TRBJ2-2; unclear D gene. The CDR3 covers 14 residues. The V and J ends lost 1 base and 1 base respectively, with 4 bases between them. The CDR3 nucleotides are TGTGCCAGCAGTTTAGGACGGAACACCGGGGAGCTGTTTTTT. It yields the protein CASSLGRNTGELFF.

The genes are TRBV12-3 or TRBV12-4 and TRBJ1-2; 9 bases fit TRBD1. This CDR3 region has 15 residues. The J segment lost 8 bases and the V segment lost 1 base, leaving 8 bases of the junction unmatched. CDR3 sequence (DNA): TGTGCCAGCAGTTTAGGACAGGGGGGGAACTTCGGCTACACCTTC. Protein product: CASSLGQGGNFGYTF.

The chain links TRBV29-1 to TRBJ1-1, with a weak D call TRBD1 (6 bases). The CDR3 consists of 13 residues. The ends were cut back, 4 bases at V and 1 base at J, with 10 bases in the middle. Germline V gene sequence: CDR1 SQVTM, CDR2 ANQGSEA. CDR3 sequence (DNA): TGCAGCGTTGTGAGGACAGCGAACACTGAAGCTTTCTTT. It codes for CSVVRTANTEAFF.

The V call is TRBV6-6, the J call TRBJ1-5; the D is unclear. With 6 bases removed from V and 0 bases from J, the gap between germline ends came to 9 bases. CDR3 length: 14 amino acids. In germline, CDR1 is MNHNY, CDR2 SVGAGI (reference sequence). CDR3 loop: CASSFPDSNQPQHF. CDR3 in DNA: TGTGCCAGCAGCTTCCCTGATAGCAATCAGCCCCAGCATTTT.

The chain combines TRBV4-1 with TRBJ2-5; 8 nucleotides align to TRBD1. In germline, CDR1 is MGHRA, CDR2 YSYEKL. The length of the CDR3 is 18 residues. Trimming took 0 bases from V and 4 from J; bases not matched to a gene: 13. The CDR3 spells CASSQDVFGQGFRETQYF. CDR3 DNA sequence: TGCGCCAGCAGCCAAGATGTTTTCGGACAGGGCTTCCGAGAGACCCAGTACTTC.

The chain joins TRBV12-3 or TRBV12-4 to TRBJ1-5; TRBD1 matches 11 bases. With V trimmed by 5 bases and J by 5 bases, 8 bases remained unmatched. CDR3 length equals 16 residues. The CDR3 loop is CASSLGTGGLDQPQHF. CDR3 in DNA: TGTGCCAGCAGTCTTGGGACAGGGGGATTGGATCAGCCCCAGCATTTT.

V is TRBV5-4 and J is TRBJ1-5, with TRBD1 as a possible D gene (5 bases). The CDR3 has 16 residues. The ends were cut back, 4 bases at V and 0 bases at J, with 14 bases in the middle. The germline gives CDR1 SGHNT, CDR2 YYREEE (reference sequence). CDR3 amino acids: CASSAGPRNSNQPQHF. The CDR3 coding sequence is TGTGCCAGCAGCGCAGGGCCCAGAAATAGCAATCAGCCCCAGCATTTT.

The genes are TRBV9 and TRBJ2-2, with D perhaps matching TRBD1 (6 bases). The CDR3 contains 16 residues. V was cut by 0 bases and J by 3 bases, with 12 bases left in between. Germline CDR1 is SGDLS and CDR2 is YYNGEE. CDR3 coding DNA: TGTGCCAGCAGCGTAGATTCGGGGACACACACCGGGGAGCTGTTTTTT. It specifies CASSVDSGTHTGELFF.

The J gene is TRBJ1-1, the V gene TRBV19, with D perhaps TRBD1 (6 bases). Germline V CDR1 and CDR2: LNHDA, SQIVND (reference sequence). The CDR3 consists of 14 residues. Trimming removed 6 bases at V and 4 bases at J, with 15 bases between. The CDR3: CASRTARGGTEAFF. In DNA form, the CDR3 reads TGTGCCAGTAGGACGGCTCGAGGGGGCACTGAAGCTTTCTTT.

The chain carries TRBV20-1 and TRBJ1-1; weak D call: TRBD1 (6 bases). Between the trimmed V and J ends, which lost 3 bases and 8 bases, there was a span of 13 bases. The CDR3 contains 12 residues. CDR1 and CDR2 (germline): DFQATT, SNEGSKA (reference sequence). CDR3 sequence reads: CSASPGAGEAFF. The CDR3 region has the DNA TGCAGTGCTAGTCCGGGGGCGGGGGAAGCTTTCTTT.

The CDR3 protein is CSVTRDTLTDTQYF. Here the CDR3 DNA reads TGCAGCGTTACGCGGGACACCCTCACAGATACGCAGTATTTT. The J gene is TRBJ2-3, the V gene TRBV29-1; D may be TRBD1 or TRBD2 (6 bases each). CDR1 is SQVTM and CDR2 is ANQGSEA in the germline V gene. The CDR3 runs 14 residues. Trimming cost V 5 bases and J 2 bases, with 14 bases left between them.

The rearrangement links TRBV30 to TRBJ1-1, with D uncertain. Germline loops: CDR1 GTSNPN, CDR2 SVGIG (reference sequence). The CDR3 length is 13 residues. Deletions cut 4 bases from V and 8 bases from J, with 17 bases between. CDR3 nucleotide sequence: TGTGCCTGGACAATGACGGCTATTGGCGAAGCTTTCTTT. Residues: CAWTMTAIGEAFF. The full variable domain, in which reference TRBV30 and TRBJ1-1 provide the parts outside the CDR3, is SQTIHQWPATLVQPVGSPLSLECTVEGTSNPNLYWYRQAAGRGLQLLFYSVGIGQISSEVPQNLSASRPQDRQFILSSKKLLLSDSGFYLCAWTMTAIGEAFFGQGTRLTVV.

This chain uses TRBV7-2 with TRBJ2-1; perhaps TRBD1 as D (6 bases). The CDR3 sequence is 14 residues long. In germline, CDR1 is SGHTA, CDR2 FQGNSA. V lost 0 bases and J lost 13, with 16 bases in between. DNA of the CDR3: TGTGCCAGCAGCTTAGCAGGGGGACGGTCAAACCAGTTCTTC. This translates into CASSLAGGRSNQFF.

The rearrangement links TRBV5-5 to TRBJ1-5; D is unresolved. V lost 0 bases to trimming and J lost 2 bases, with 6 bases between them. The CDR3 is made up of 14 amino acids. CDR1 and CDR2 (germline): SGHKS, YYEKEE (reference sequence). CDR3 in DNA: TGTGCCAGCAGCTTGGGACGGGGCAATCAGCCCCAGCATTTT. Amino acid sequence: CASSLGRGNQPQHF.

The chain links TRBV30 to TRBJ2-5; the D gene is possibly TRBD2 (5 bases). CDR3 length equals 14 residues. Germline V gene data show CDR1 as GTSNPN and CDR2 as SVGIG (reference sequence). V was pared by 0 bases and J by 5 bases, with 13 bases between. CDR3 sequence reads: CAWSVGGLGETQYF. CDR3 nucleotides: TGTGCCTGGAGTGTAGGCGGACTGGGGGAGACCCAGTACTTC. Filled out from reference TRBV30 and TRBJ2-5, the complete variable domain reads SQTIHQWPATLVQPVGSPLSLECTVEGTSNPNLYWYRQAAGRGLQLLFYSVGIGQISSEVPQNLSASRPQDRQFILSSKKLLLSDSGFYLCAWSVGGLGETQYFGPGTRLLVL.

The V call is TRBV5-1, the J call TRBJ2-4; maybe TRBD1 (8 bases). V lost 4 bases and J 6 bases, leaving 14 bases between the germline ends. This CDR3 is 14 amino acids long. Germline CDR1 and CDR2: SGHRS and YFSETQ. In DNA, the CDR3 is TGCGCCAGCAGCGAGAACAGGGGGGGAAACATTCAGTACTTC. Protein sequence: CASSENRGGNIQYF.

The CDR3 protein is CASSQERQGAQSGQPQHF. Here the CDR3 DNA reads TGTGCCAGCAGCCAAGAGCGGCAGGGGGCGCAGAGCGGTCAGCCCCAGCATTTT. The chain links TRBV4-2 to TRBJ1-5, with 8 bases matching TRBD1. Trimming removed 0 bases from V and 6 bases from J; junction bases left unmatched: 13. CDR1 and CDR2 (germline): LGHNA, YNFKEQ. CDR3 size: 18 residues.

Only one count was recorded for this clonotype. The chain couples TRBV12-5 to TRBJ1-5; the D is unclear. V lost 6 bases and J 2 bases, leaving 8 bases between the germline ends. The CDR3 contains 13 residues. Germline V lookup: CDR1 LGHNT, CDR2 FRNRAP. The chain's CDR3 is CASGFLGNQPQHF. CDR3 nucleotides: TGTGCTAGTGGCTTCCTGGGCAATCAGCCCCAGCATTTT.

In its sample, this clonotype was seen once. The rearrangement joins TRBV12-5 to TRBJ1-6, with 8 nucleotides matching TRBD1. J lost 7 bases, V lost 7 bases, and 6 bases had no gene match. Germline lookup yields CDR1 LGHNT and CDR2 FRNRAP. The CDR3 has 14 amino acids. CDR3 nucleotides: TGTGCTAGTGTCCCCGGGACAGGAAATTCACCCCTCCACTTT. Amino acids: CASVPGTGNSPLHF.

The chain combines TRBV4-1 with TRBJ2-3; TRBD1 is a possible D gene (5 bases). In germline, CDR1 is MGHRA, CDR2 YSYEKL. This CDR3 has 15 residues. V was cut by 6 bases and J by 5 bases, with 18 bases left in between. This CDR3 reads CASRNTGNSQDTQYF. CDR3 nucleotide sequence: TGCGCCAGCAGAAACACAGGAAACTCGCAAGATACGCAGTATTTT.

The CDR3 nucleotides read TGTGCCAGCAGCTTGGCCAAGCAGGGGGGCGCCTATGGCTACACCTTC. This codes for CASSLAKQGGAYGYTF. This chain joins TRBV5-4 and TRBJ1-2; TRBD1 agrees at 7 bases. Trimming removed 0 bases from V and 4 bases from J; junction bases left unmatched: 9. Germline V gives CDR1 SGHNT, CDR2 YYREEE (reference sequence). This CDR3 spans 16 amino acids.

This chain joins TRBV7-3 and TRBJ2-3; D not resolved. V lost 6 bases, J lost 2 bases, and 12 bases lay in between. Germline CDR1 reads SGHTA; CDR2 reads FQGTGA. The CDR3 runs to 14 residues. The CDR3 here is CASSPAHSTDTQYF. The CDR3 DNA reads as TGTGCCAGCAGTCCCGCTCACTCCACAGATACGCAGTATTTT.

V and J are TRBV30 and TRBJ1-4; unclear D gene. Germline V CDR1 and CDR2: GTSNPN, SVGIG (reference sequence). Trimming removed 0 bases from V and 4 bases from J, with 6 bases in between. This CDR3 has 13 residues. The CDR3 nucleotides are TGTGCCTGGAGTGTCCGGGTTAATGAAAAACTGTTTTTT. This encodes CAWSVRVNEKLFF.

The rearrangement uses TRBV20-1 and TRBJ1-2; 8 bases map to TRBD1. The CDR3 has 13 amino acids. Looked up from germline, CDR1 is DFQATT and CDR2 is SNEGSKA (reference sequence). The V and J ends lost 0 bases and 7 bases, in that order; junction bases with no gene match: 4. CDR3 DNA sequence: TGCAGTGCTAGAGAAGACAGGGGCTCTGGCTACACCTTC. Translated: CSAREDRGSGYTF.

This clonotype was recorded only once. The gene calls are TRBV20-1 and TRBJ2-1; the match to TRBD1 covers 8 bases. Trimming removed 8 bases from V and 7 bases from J; junction bases left unmatched: 13. The CDR3 loop spans 14 amino acids. Germline assignment: CDR1 DFQATT and CDR2 SNEGSKA (reference sequence). The CDR3 nucleotides read TGCAGTACGAGAGGACAGGGCGTGGTGAATGAGCAGTTCTTC. It translates to CSTRGQGVVNEQFF.

The rearrangement uses TRBV11-2 and TRBJ2-5, with 8 bases fitting TRBD2. Per germline, CDR1 SGHAT and CDR2 FQNNGV. Trimming took 10 bases from V and 6 from J; bases not matched to a gene: 10. This CDR3 region has 13 residues. The CDR3 sequence is CATSRGVVKTQYF. In DNA form, the CDR3 reads TGTGCCACCTCGCGGGGGGTGGTGAAGACCCAGTACTTC. The full variable domain, rest sourced from reference TRBV11-2 and TRBJ2-5, is EAGVAQSPRYKIIEKRQSVAFWCNPISGHATLYWYQQILGQGPKLLIQFQNNGVVDDSQLPKDRFSAERLKGVDSTLKIQPAKLEDSAVYLCATSRGVVKTQYFGPGTRLLVL.

In this sample, this clonotype turned up once. The rearrangement uses TRBV7-9 and TRBJ2-3; D is ambiguous. Germline CDR1 and CDR2: SEHNR and FQNEAQ (reference sequence). V lost 0 bases, J lost 8 bases, and 6 bases lay in between. The CDR3 totals 12 residues. The chain's CDR3 is CASSLAGSTQYF. The DNA for the CDR3 is TGTGCCAGCAGCTTAGCAGGTAGTACGCAGTATTTT. Complete variable domain (other parts from reference TRBV7-9 and TRBJ2-3): DTGVSQNPRHKITKRGQNVTFRCDPISEHNRLYWYRQTLGQGPEFLTYFQNEAQLEKSRLLSDRFSAERPKGSFSTLEIQRTEQGDSAMYLCASSLAGSTQYFGPGTRLTVL.